One T cell receptor (beta chain) is described in this entry. Its target is not known. The assay was immunoSEQ multiplex PCR, and TCRdb's table has in-frame clones only and misses some. The sample has about 76,000 clones; 65% to 90% are singletons. The CDR3 extends over 13 amino acids. Trimming took 6 bases from V and 5 from J; bases not matched to a gene: 2. Germline V lookup: CDR1 MNHNY, CDR2 SVGAGI (reference sequence). The data belong to a study of OX40 agonist ivuxolimab in advanced cancers. Study overall: Under the entry rules, prior anti-PD-1, anti-PD-L1 or anti-CTLA-4 therapy was allowed, and roughly 39% had some.

Study observations and caveats: There were, on average, more expanded clones in CD8+ T cells than in CD4+.

The sequencing here drew on CD4+ or CD8+ T cells sorted from blood, taken in a trial of the OX40 agonist ivuxolimab. The TCR sequence derives from an adult with an advanced solid tumor such as melanoma, head and neck, liver or kidney cancer. The gene calls are TRBV6-6 and TRBJ1-5; TRBD1 matches at 9 bases. The CDR3 sequence is CASSWTGDQPQHF. The CDR3 nucleotides read TGTGCCAGCAGCTGGACAGGGGATCAGCCCCAGCATTTT.